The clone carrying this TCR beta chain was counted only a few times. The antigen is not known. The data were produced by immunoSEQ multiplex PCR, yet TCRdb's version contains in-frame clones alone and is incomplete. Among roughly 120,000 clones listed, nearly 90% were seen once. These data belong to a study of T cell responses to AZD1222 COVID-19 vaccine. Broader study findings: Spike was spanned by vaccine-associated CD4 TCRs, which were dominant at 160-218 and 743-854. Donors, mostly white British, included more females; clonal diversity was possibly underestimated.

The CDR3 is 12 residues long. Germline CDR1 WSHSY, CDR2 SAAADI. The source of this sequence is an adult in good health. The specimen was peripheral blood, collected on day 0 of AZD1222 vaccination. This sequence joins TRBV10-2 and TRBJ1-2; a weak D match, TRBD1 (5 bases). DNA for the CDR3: TGCGCGTCAGGTCAGGGAGACTATGGCTACACCTTC. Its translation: CASGQGDYGYTF.